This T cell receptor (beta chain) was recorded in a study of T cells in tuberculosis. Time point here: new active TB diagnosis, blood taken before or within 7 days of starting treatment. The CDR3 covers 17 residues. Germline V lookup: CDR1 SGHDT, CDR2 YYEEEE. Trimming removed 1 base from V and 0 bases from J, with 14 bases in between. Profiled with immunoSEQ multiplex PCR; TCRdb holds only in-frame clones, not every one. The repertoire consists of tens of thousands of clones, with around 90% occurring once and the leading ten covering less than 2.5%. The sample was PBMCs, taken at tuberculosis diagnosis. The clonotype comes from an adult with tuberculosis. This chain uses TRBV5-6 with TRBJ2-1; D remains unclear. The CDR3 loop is CASSLSGPLSSYNEQFF. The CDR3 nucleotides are TGTGCCAGCAGCTTGTCGGGTCCGTTAAGCTCCTACAATGAGCAGTTCTTC. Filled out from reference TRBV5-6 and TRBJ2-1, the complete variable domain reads DAGVTQSPTHLIKTRGQQVTLRCSPKSGHDTVSWYQQALGQGPQFIFQYYEEEERQRGNFPDRFSGHQFPNYSSELNVNALLLGDSALYLCASSLSGPLSSYNEQFFGPGTRLTVL.